This record concerns one TCR beta chain sequence. This record comes from a study of T cell changes during pregnancy in multiple sclerosis. Sequenced by immunoSEQ multiplex PCR; TCRdb stores in-frame clones only, minus some. Altogether fewer than 75,000 clones are present, approximately 89% being singletons, with the ten largest covering approximately 1.4%. CDR3 length: 13 amino acids. Trimming pared 5 bases from V and 3 bases from J, leaving 14 bases between. CDR1 is GTSNPN, CDR2 SVGIG, per germline (reference sequence). The source material was peripheral blood, sampled in the second trimester of pregnancy. This receptor was obtained from a female donor with multiple sclerosis, enrolled in a pregnancy study. This chain uses TRBV30 with TRBJ2-7; weak D call: TRBD1 (5 bases). As DNA, the CDR3 is TGTGCCTGGGATCAGGGTAATCTCTACGAGCAGTACTTC. Translating it yields CAWDQGNLYEQYF.